This T cell receptor beta chain was obtained from a study of shared clonotypes between healthy human individuals. This CDR3 region has 16 residues. Between the trimmed V and J ends, which lost 6 bases and 0 bases, there was a span of 14 bases. Germline lookup yields CDR1 SNHLY and CDR2 FYNNEI. TCRdb keeps only in-frame clones here, not all; method: immunoSEQ multiplex PCR. The table has some 2,500,000 clones, 80% to 95% seen once; the top ten hold more than 0.35%. The chain combines TRBV2 with TRBJ1-4, with D perhaps matching TRBD1 (6 bases). Source material: naive CD4+ T cells from PBMCs. The sample's subset: CD45RA+ positively selected. The clonotype comes from a man aged 18 to 30 in good health. Some clones in this sample may be carry-over from other donors' samples. This CDR3 reads CASSPRGPATNEKLFF. DNA of the CDR3: TGTGCCAGCAGCCCCAGGGGCCCGGCAACTAATGAAAAACTGTTTTTT. Based on the CDR3 plus reference TRBV2 and TRBJ1-4, the full variable domain is EPEVTQTPSHQVTQMGQEVILRCVPISNHLYFYWYRQILGQKVEFLVSFYNNEISEKSEIFDDQFSVERPDGSNFTLKIRSTKLEDSAMYFCASSPRGPATNEKLFFGSGTQLSVL.